A single sample is the source of the 20 T cell receptor beta chains below, sequenced in a study of OX40 agonist ivuxolimab in advanced cancers. Assay used: immunoSEQ multiplex PCR; TCRdb lists only in-frame clones, some missing. Of roughly 60,000 clones listed, under 90% are singletons. Sequenced here: CD4+ or CD8+ T cells sorted from blood, sampled in a trial of the OX40 agonist ivuxolimab. These receptors were collected from an adult with an advanced solid tumor such as melanoma, head and neck, liver or kidney cancer.

This clone has a single count. V is TRBV7-3 and J is TRBJ2-2; 8 nucleotides align to TRBD1. This CDR3 is built from 16 residues. Germline V gives CDR1 SGHTA, CDR2 FQGTGA. The V segment lost 4 bases and the J segment 1 base; nucleotides outside the gene matches: 5. CDR3: CASSYSGTGNTGELFF. The CDR3, as DNA: TGTGCCAGCAGCTATTCCGGGACAGGGAACACCGGGGAGCTGTTTTTT.

This clone was counted once. This sequence joins TRBV27 and TRBJ2-3; D not resolved. CDR1 is MNHEY and CDR2 is SMNVEV in the germline V gene (reference sequence). V was cut by 4 bases and J by 6 bases, with 14 bases left in between. The CDR3 runs to 14 residues. In nucleotides, the CDR3 is TGTGCCAGCAGTTCAAATCAGTTCTCGGATACGCAGTATTTT. Translation gives CASSSNQFSDTQYF.

V gene TRBV10-2 combines with J gene TRBJ2-7; 7 positions match TRBD1. The junction had 12 bases not matched to a gene; V was cut back by 0 bases and J by 4 bases. Germline CDR1 is WSHSY and CDR2 is SAAADI. CDR3 length equals 17 residues. The CDR3 DNA sequence: TGCGCCAGCAGTGAGTCGAGGGGGCAGGGGTCTTATTACGAGCAGTACTTC. Its translation: CASSESRGQGSYYEQYF.

The chain recombines TRBV9 with TRBJ2-7; 10 bases are shared with TRBD2. The V gene's germline CDR1 is SGDLS and CDR2 YYNGEE. Trimming at V came to 0 bases and at J to 7 bases, leaving 7 bases not matched to a gene. The CDR3 consists of 15 residues. Here the CDR3 reads CASSVGSSGGSEQYF. CDR3 bases: TGTGCCAGCAGCGTAGGTAGTAGCGGGGGGTCGGAGCAGTACTTC.

The V call is TRBV6-5, the J call TRBJ2-7; weak D call: TRBD2 (5 bases). The CDR3 totals 11 residues. Germline V gene sequence: CDR1 MNHEY, CDR2 SVGAGI. V dropped 5 bases and J dropped 7 bases, with 9 bases sitting between them. CDR3 nucleotide sequence: TGTGCCAGCAGTCCTCCGGGAGAGCAGTACTTC. Translating gives CASSPPGEQYF.

There are a few counts of this clone. V is TRBV29-1 and J is TRBJ1-1; TRBD1 is a possible D gene (5 bases). Trimming stripped 3 bases from V and 4 bases from J, with 15 bases between. Germline V CDR1 and CDR2: SQVTM, ANQGSEA. There are 14 residues in the CDR3. The CDR3 DNA reads as TGCAGCGTTGATCCGGATAGGGGACCCACTGAAGCTTTCTTT. Its translation is CSVDPDRGPTEAFF. Filled out from reference TRBV29-1 and TRBJ1-1, the complete variable domain reads SAVISQKPSRDICQRGTSLTIQCQVDSQVTMMFWYRQQPGQSLTLIATANQGSEATYESGFVIDKFPISRPNLTFSTLTVSNMSPEDSSIYLCSVDPDRGPTEAFFGQGTRLTVV.

J is TRBJ2-1 and V is TRBV18, with D tentatively TRBD2 (5 bases). The CDR3 runs 15 residues. The V gene's germline CDR1 is KGHSH and CDR2 LQKENI. V lost 2 bases and J 9 bases, leaving 17 bases between the germline ends. The CDR3 DNA reads TGTGCCAGCTCACCAAAAATCACCACGGGGATTGAGCAGTTCTTC. Translating it yields CASSPKITTGIEQFF.

The chain is built from TRBV5-4 and TRBJ1-5; no reliable D call. CDR3 size: 14 residues. Trimming pared 3 bases from V and 0 bases from J, leaving 7 bases between. Germline-derived CDR1 and CDR2 are SGHNT and YYREEE (reference sequence). The CDR3 sequence is CASSSGYSNQPQHF. The CDR3 DNA is TGTGCCAGCAGCTCGGGCTATAGCAATCAGCCCCAGCATTTT.

This clone was seen just once. CDR3 in amino acids: CASSPSSVRNLNEQFF. Here the CDR3 DNA reads TGTGCCAGCTCACCCTCTTCCGTACGTAACCTCAATGAGCAGTTCTTC. The chain links TRBV18 to TRBJ2-1, with D uncertain. The length of the CDR3 is 16 residues. V lost 3 bases and J lost 6, with 18 bases in between. Germline V lookup: CDR1 KGHSH, CDR2 LQKENI.

The CDR3 nucleotides are TGTGCCAGCAGTTACTCGATTCTAGCGGGAGGTTACGAGCAGTACTTC. Its protein is CASSYSILAGGYEQYF. This chain connects TRBV6-5 to TRBJ2-7; 11 nucleotides agree with TRBD2. The germline gives CDR1 MNHEY, CDR2 SVGAGI. CDR3 length: 16 amino acids. Losses at the gene ends were 0 bases for V and 4 bases for J; bases not matched to a gene: 5.

This chain connects TRBV7-6 to TRBJ1-6; weak D call: TRBD1 (6 bases). Trimming took 2 bases from V and 6 from J, leaving 14 bases between them. This CDR3 region has 16 residues. CDR1 SGHVS and CDR2 FNYEAQ come from the germline V gene. The CDR3: CASSLRSARGNSPLHF. The CDR3 DNA is TGTGCCAGCAGCTTAAGATCGGCCAGGGGTAATTCACCCCTCCACTTT.

The chain employs TRBV10-3 and TRBJ2-3; 7 positions match TRBD1. The junction had 8 bases not matched to a gene; V was cut back by 7 bases and J by 4 bases. Germline V gives CDR1 ENHRY, CDR2 SYGVKD. The CDR3 consists of 14 residues. CDR3 bases: TGTGCCATCAAGCTCGCGACAGGGCCAGATACGCAGTATTTT. Amino acid sequence: CAIKLATGPDTQYF.

CDR3 coding DNA: TGTGCCAGCAGCCAAGGGGGGACGGCTTCTGGAAACACCATATATTTT. Its protein product is CASSQGGTASGNTIYF. V is TRBV4-2 and J is TRBJ1-3, with D possibly TRBD1 on 5 matching bases. The CDR3 covers 16 residues. Germline V lookup: CDR1 LGHNA, CDR2 YNFKEQ. V was clipped by 1 base and J by 1 base, with 11 bases between them.

The chain carries TRBV5-6 and TRBJ2-3; D perhaps matches TRBD1 (7 bases). Germline CDR1 reads SGHDT; CDR2 reads YYEEEE. The CDR3 covers 15 residues. The V gene lost 7 bases and the J gene lost 4 bases, with 19 bases spanning the gap. CDR3 nucleotide sequence: TGTGCCAGCGGGGGGACAGATCGAGGAGCAGATACGCAGTATTTT. It translates to CASGGTDRGADTQYF.

V is TRBV11-1 and J is TRBJ1-2, with 11 bases aligning to TRBD1. V lost 5 bases to trimming and J lost 5 bases; unmatched junction nucleotides: 7. This CDR3 region has 15 residues. Germline V gene sequence: CDR1 SGHAT, CDR2 FQDESV (reference sequence). The CDR3 DNA sequence: TGTGCCAGCAGCCCTAGGACAGGGGGCGCATATGGCTACACCTTC. It yields the protein CASSPRTGGAYGYTF.

The J gene is TRBJ2-3, the V gene TRBV9, with 10 bases that match TRBD2. CDR1 is SGDLS and CDR2 is YYNGEE in the germline V gene. The V gene end was trimmed by 0 bases and the J gene end by 7 bases; junction bases not matched to a gene: 5. The CDR3 totals 15 residues. The CDR3 nucleotides read TGTGCCAGCAGCGTAGATAGCGGGGGGTGGAATACGCAGTATTTT. It translates to CASSVDSGGWNTQYF.

The chain employs TRBV15 and TRBJ2-2; maybe TRBD1 (5 bases). Germline CDR1 LNHNV, CDR2 YYDKDF (reference sequence). V lost 0 bases and J 1 base, leaving 12 bases between the germline ends. The CDR3 has 17 amino acids. The CDR3 loop is CATSRDRPGLNTGELFF. CDR3 bases: TGTGCCACCAGCAGAGATCGGCCAGGGTTGAACACCGGGGAGCTGTTTTTT.

With regard to this clone: Other DNA sequences from this sample encode an identical CDR3 as well. J is TRBJ1-5 and V is TRBV5-1; a possible D gene is TRBD1 (5 bases). From germline, CDR1 is SGHRS and CDR2 YFSETQ. CDR3 length: 14 amino acids. Trimming stripped 0 bases from V and 4 bases from J, with 8 bases between. CDR3 sequence reads: CASSLGGRNQPQHF. DNA of the CDR3: TGCGCCAGCAGCTTGGGGGGCAGGAATCAGCCCCAGCATTTT.

This clone has just a few counts. The rearrangement links TRBV5-1 to TRBJ1-1; 7 bases agree with TRBD1. With 0 bases clipped from V and 3 bases from J, the junction kept 2 bases outside the gene matches. The CDR3 consists of 14 residues. The germline gives CDR1 SGHRS, CDR2 YFSETQ. CDR3 sequence: CASSLVDRDTEAFF. CDR3 nucleotides: TGCGCCAGCAGCTTGGTTGACAGGGACACTGAAGCTTTCTTT. Full variable domain (remainder filled in from reference TRBV5-1 and TRBJ1-1): KAGVTQTPRYLIKTRGQQVTLSCSPISGHRSVSWYQQTPGQGLQFLFEYFSETQRNKGNFPGRFSGRQFSNSRSEMNVSTLELGDSALYLCASSLVDRDTEAFFGQGTRLTVV.

The chain recombines TRBV2 with TRBJ2-1, with 7 bases lining up with TRBD1. V was pared by 4 bases and J by 12 bases, with 15 bases of the junction left unmatched. Germline-derived CDR1 and CDR2 are SNHLY and FYNNEI. The CDR3 totals 15 residues. CDR3 protein: CASSGVQGVIKPQFF. DNA for the CDR3: TGTGCCAGCAGTGGGGTGCAGGGGGTAATTAAACCGCAGTTCTTC.